These T cell receptor beta chains were read from a single sample in a study of cytomegalovirus exposure and HLA in healthy donors. Repertoires were generated with immunoSEQ multiplex PCR, while TCRdb's copy carries only in-frame clones and drops some. Found here are some 260,000 clones, roughly 87% of them singletons; the top ten hold under 4%. Input material: PBMCs. The receptors were sampled from a woman in her 30s in good health and CMV-seronegative. Each CDR3 is given with its conserved first and last residue. A D gene is named only where the DNA matches it firmly. Clone sizes are given selectively: once, few, many, or a class where the clone is expanded.

d_gene: TRBD1
len: 13
j_gene: TRBJ1-5
abundance: few
v_gene: TRBV28
CDR3nt: TGTGCCAGCAGACCACAGGGGGTTCAGCCCCAGCATTTT
CDR3aa: CASRPQGVQPQHF

d_gene: .
len: 12
j_gene: TRBJ1-3
abundance: .
v_gene: TRBV7-2
CDR3nt: TGTGCCAGCAGCTCGGAGAGAAACACCATATATTTT
CDR3aa: CASSSERNTIYF

d_gene: TRBD2
len: 15
j_gene: TRBJ2-1
abundance: .
v_gene: TRBV7-6
CDR3nt: TGTGCCAGCAGCTTAAGACTAGCGGGGGGCAATGAGCAGTTCTTC
CDR3aa: CASSLRLAGGNEQFF

d_gene: .
len: 14
j_gene: TRBJ1-2
abundance: .
v_gene: TRBV10-3
CDR3nt: TGTGCCACTCTGACAGAGACAGGCAACTATGGCTACACCTTC
CDR3aa: CATLTETGNYGYTF

d_gene: TRBD1
len: 14
j_gene: TRBJ2-1
abundance: .
v_gene: TRBV4-3
CDR3nt: TGCGCCAGCAGCCAATCCCACGTAGGGGGCGAGCAGTTCTTC
CDR3aa: CASSQSHVGGEQFF

d_gene: .
len: 15
j_gene: TRBJ2-1
abundance: once
v_gene: TRBV27
CDR3nt: TGTGCCAGCAGCCCCCTAGGGAAACCCTACAATGAGCAGTTCTTC
CDR3aa: CASSPLGKPYNEQFF

d_gene: TRBD1
len: 15
j_gene: TRBJ1-5
abundance: .
v_gene: TRBV5-1
CDR3nt: TGCGCCAGCAGCTCCGGACAGGGTGGGGATCAGCCCCAGCATTTT
CDR3aa: CASSSGQGGDQPQHF

d_gene: .
len: 13
j_gene: TRBJ2-7
abundance: .
v_gene: TRBV11-2
CDR3nt: TGTGCCAGCAGCTTAGGATCGAACTACGAGCAGTACTTC
CDR3aa: CASSLGSNYEQYF

d_gene: TRBD1
len: 13
j_gene: TRBJ2-7
abundance: .
v_gene: TRBV7-9
CDR3nt: TGTGCCAAGAACAGGGGGGAATTCGACGAGCAGTACTTC
CDR3aa: CAKNRGEFDEQYF

d_gene: TRBD1
len: 14
j_gene: TRBJ2-4
abundance: .
v_gene: TRBV5-1
CDR3nt: TGCGCCAGCAGCCCCCGGACAGGCGGAGTCATTCAGTACTTC
CDR3aa: CASSPRTGGVIQYF

d_gene: .
len: 15
j_gene: TRBJ2-7
abundance: .
v_gene: TRBV9
CDR3nt: TGTGCCAGCAGCGTAGCTTTAGCCAGGGATGGCGAGCAGTACTTC
CDR3aa: CASSVALARDGEQYF

d_gene: .
len: 15
j_gene: TRBJ2-7
abundance: .
v_gene: TRBV27
CDR3nt: TGTGCCAGCAGTTTATTTCTCAGGGGTCCTTACGAGCAGTACTTC
CDR3aa: CASSLFLRGPYEQYF

d_gene: .
len: 13
j_gene: TRBJ1-5
abundance: few
v_gene: TRBV2
CDR3nt: TGTGCCAGCAGGAGACTAAGCAATCAGCCCCAGCATTTT
CDR3aa: CASRRLSNQPQHF

d_gene: TRBD1
len: 15
j_gene: TRBJ2-7
abundance: .
v_gene: TRBV7-9
CDR3nt: TGTGCCAGCAGCGGGACAGGGGGCAGCTCCTACGAGCAGTACTTC
CDR3aa: CASSGTGGSSYEQYF

d_gene: .
len: 16
j_gene: TRBJ2-7
abundance: .
v_gene: TRBV6-6
CDR3nt: TGTGCCAGCAGTTACATCGGGACTTTGGGGTCGGGGGAGCAGTACTTC
CDR3aa: CASSYIGTLGSGEQYF

d_gene: TRBD2
len: 14
j_gene: TRBJ2-1
abundance: .
v_gene: TRBV6-5
CDR3nt: TGTGCCAGCAGTTCAAGCGGGAGGAGGAATGAGCAGTTCTTC
CDR3aa: CASSSSGRRNEQFF

d_gene: .
len: 15
j_gene: TRBJ2-7
abundance: few
v_gene: TRBV2
CDR3nt: TGTGCCAGCAGTGATAAGGGGCCCCCCTCCTACGAGCAGTACTTC
CDR3aa: CASSDKGPPSYEQYF

d_gene: .
len: 14
j_gene: TRBJ2-7
abundance: once
v_gene: TRBV7-6
CDR3nt: TGTGCCAGCAGCGACTCGAGGGGGGGCTACGAGCAGTACTTC
CDR3aa: CASSDSRGGYEQYF

d_gene: .
len: 14
j_gene: TRBJ2-3
abundance: .
v_gene: TRBV5-1
CDR3nt: TGCGCCAGCAGAACGCTAGGGGGCACAGATACGCAGTATTTT
CDR3aa: CASRTLGGTDTQYF

d_gene: TRBD2
len: 17
j_gene: TRBJ2-1
abundance: .
v_gene: TRBV2
CDR3nt: TGTGCCAGCAGTGCGACTAGCGGGAGGGCCGGATGGACAGGGCAGTTCTTC
CDR3aa: CASSATSGRAGWTGQFF

d_gene: .
len: 10
j_gene: TRBJ2-5
abundance: .
v_gene: TRBV20-1
CDR3nt: TGCAGTGCTGTGAAAGAGACCCAGTACTTC
CDR3aa: CSAVKETQYF

d_gene: .
len: 14
j_gene: TRBJ2-5
abundance: .
v_gene: TRBV7-3
CDR3nt: TGTGCCAGCAGCCCGACGGGGTCTGGGGAGACCCAGTACTTC
CDR3aa: CASSPTGSGETQYF

d_gene: .
len: 14
j_gene: TRBJ2-1
abundance: .
v_gene: TRBV5-1
CDR3nt: TGCGCCAGCAGCTCGGGGCTCGCCTACAATGAGCAGTTCTTC
CDR3aa: CASSSGLAYNEQFF

d_gene: .
len: 19
j_gene: TRBJ2-6
abundance: .
v_gene: TRBV27
CDR3nt: TGTGCCAGCAGTTTAAAACCCTCGATCGTAAGCTCTGGGGCCAACGTCCTGACTTTC
CDR3aa: CASSLKPSIVSSGANVLTF

d_gene: TRBD1
len: 13
j_gene: TRBJ1-5
abundance: .
v_gene: TRBV2
CDR3nt: TGTGCCAGCAGACAGGGACAGAATCAGCCCCAGCATTTT
CDR3aa: CASRQGQNQPQHF

d_gene: .
len: 14
j_gene: TRBJ2-3
abundance: .
v_gene: TRBV19
CDR3nt: TGTGCCAGTAGTGGTCCCAAAGGAACAGATACGCAGTATTTT
CDR3aa: CASSGPKGTDTQYF

d_gene: .
len: 12
j_gene: TRBJ2-2
abundance: .
v_gene: TRBV6-6
CDR3nt: TGTGCCAGCAGTTACAACACCGGGGAGCTGTTTTTT
CDR3aa: CASSYNTGELFF

d_gene: TRBD1
len: 18
j_gene: TRBJ2-7
abundance: .
v_gene: TRBV25-1
CDR3nt: TGTGCCAGCAGTGGAAGGGGGCGGCTCGGCGATATGTCCTACGAGCAGTACTTC
CDR3aa: CASSGRGRLGDMSYEQYF

d_gene: TRBD1
len: 14
j_gene: TRBJ2-7
abundance: .
v_gene: TRBV30
CDR3nt: TGTGCCTGGAGTCCAGGGACAGGGATGTACGAGCAGTACTTC
CDR3aa: CAWSPGTGMYEQYF

d_gene: TRBD1
len: 15
j_gene: TRBJ1-1
abundance: .
v_gene: TRBV30
CDR3nt: TGTGCCTGGAGTGCCCCGGACAGGGGGGAGACTGAAGCTTTCTTT
CDR3aa: CAWSAPDRGETEAFF